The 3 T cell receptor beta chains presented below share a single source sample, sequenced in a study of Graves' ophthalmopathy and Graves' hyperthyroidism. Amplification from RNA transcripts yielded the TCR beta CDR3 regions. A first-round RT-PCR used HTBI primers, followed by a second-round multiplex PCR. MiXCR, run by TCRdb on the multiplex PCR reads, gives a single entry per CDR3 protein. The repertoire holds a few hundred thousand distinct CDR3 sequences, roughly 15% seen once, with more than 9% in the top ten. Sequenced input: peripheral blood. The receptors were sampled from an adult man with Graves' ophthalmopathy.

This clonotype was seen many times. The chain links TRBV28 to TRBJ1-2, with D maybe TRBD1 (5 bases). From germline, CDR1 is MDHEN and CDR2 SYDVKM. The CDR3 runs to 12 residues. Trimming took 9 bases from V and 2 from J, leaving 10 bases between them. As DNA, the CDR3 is TGTGCCAGTCTCAGGGAGAACTATGGCTACACCTTC. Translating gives CASLRENYGYTF.

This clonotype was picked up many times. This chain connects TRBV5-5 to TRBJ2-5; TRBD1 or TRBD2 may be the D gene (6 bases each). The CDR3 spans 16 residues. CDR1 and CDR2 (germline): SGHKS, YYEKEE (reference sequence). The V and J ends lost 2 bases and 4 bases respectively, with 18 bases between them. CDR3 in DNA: TGTGCCAGCAGCTTACGTGGGGGGCGCCCCGGAGAGACCCAGTACTTC. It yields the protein CASSLRGGRPGETQYF.

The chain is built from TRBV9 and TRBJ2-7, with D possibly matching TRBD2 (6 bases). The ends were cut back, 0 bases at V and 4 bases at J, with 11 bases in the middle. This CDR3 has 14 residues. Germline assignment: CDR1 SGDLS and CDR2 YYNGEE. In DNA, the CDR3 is TGTGCCAGCAGCGTAGGAACGGAGGGGTACGAGCAGTACTTC. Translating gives CASSVGTEGYEQYF.